Below are 16 T cell receptor beta chains sequenced from a single sample in a study of blood T cell repertoires in COVID-19. Sequencing was performed with immunoSEQ multiplex PCR; in TCRdb, only in-frame clones are kept and a portion is missing. Here the sample spans over 30,000 clones, about 84% being singletons. Sequenced sample: peripheral blood. All receptors come from a man older than 75 with active or convalescent COVID-19.

This clone was counted only a few times. The chain links TRBV6-6 to TRBJ1-2; TRBD1 might be the D (6 bases). Between the trimmed V and J ends, which lost 4 bases and 6 bases, there was a span of 18 bases. Looked up from germline, CDR1 is MNHNY and CDR2 is SVGAGI (reference sequence). The CDR3 consists of 15 residues. CDR3 loop: CASSLPGQLSDGYTF. CDR3 nucleotide sequence: TGTGCCAGCAGTTTGCCGGGACAACTGTCGGATGGCTACACCTTC.

The chain combines TRBV19 with TRBJ2-7, with TRBD1 matching over 9 bases. Trimming removed 10 bases from V and 4 bases from J; junction bases left unmatched: 14. The CDR3 is 15 residues long. CDR1 and CDR2 from the germline V gene are LNHDA and SQIVND (reference sequence). The CDR3 spells CATSQTGTGWYEQYF. The CDR3 DNA reads TGTGCCACCTCACAGACCGGGACAGGGTGGTACGAGCAGTACTTC.

The gene calls are TRBV7-6 and TRBJ2-1, with TRBD2 as a possible D gene (5 bases). Trimming removed 0 bases from V and 7 bases from J, with 13 bases in between. Germline assignment: CDR1 SGHVS and CDR2 FNYEAQ. CDR3 length: 15 amino acids. CDR3 bases: TGTGCCAGCAGCTTAGCGAGGGAGCTGAGGAATGAGCAGTTCTTC. Encoded protein: CASSLARELRNEQFF.

The rearrangement links TRBV7-2 to TRBJ2-7; TRBD2 matches at 7 bases. Germline CDR1 SGHTA, CDR2 FQGNSA. The J segment lost 9 bases and the V segment lost 2 bases, leaving 10 bases of the junction unmatched. The CDR3 length is 14 residues. The CDR3 here is CASSLLERGAGQYF. The CDR3 region has the DNA TGTGCCAGCAGCTTACTGGAGCGGGGCGCCGGGCAGTACTTC.

The V and J genes are TRBV6-2 or TRBV6-3 and TRBJ2-1; D is perhaps TRBD1 (6 bases). The ends were cut back, 4 bases at V and 6 bases at J, with 13 bases in the middle. The CDR3 covers 14 residues. Germline V lookup: CDR1 MNHEY, CDR2 SVGEGT. CDR3: CASSWDKGRNEQFF. The CDR3 DNA follows: TGTGCCAGCAGTTGGGACAAGGGGCGCAATGAGCAGTTCTTC.

V is TRBV7-6 and J is TRBJ2-5; 7 nucleotides match TRBD1. The germline V gene encodes CDR1 SGHVS and CDR2 FNYEAQ. The CDR3 length is 13 residues. Trimming cost V 4 bases and J 5 bases; bases outside gene matches: 4. CDR3: CASSSGQWETQYF. CDR3 nucleotide sequence: TGTGCCAGCAGCTCGGGACAGTGGGAGACCCAGTACTTC.

The chain is built from TRBV4-1 and TRBJ2-2; the D gene is possibly TRBD2 (5 bases). With 1 base removed from V and 6 bases from J, the gap between germline ends came to 18 bases. Per germline, CDR1 MGHRA and CDR2 YSYEKL. The CDR3 is made up of 17 amino acids. DNA for the CDR3: TGCGCCAGCAGCCAAGGCGCGGCCCTACCGAGGGCCGGGGAGCTGTTTTTT. This encodes CASSQGAALPRAGELFF.

The chain has TRBV7-9 and TRBJ2-5; 12 positions agree with TRBD2. With 2 bases clipped from V and 2 bases from J, the junction kept 9 bases outside the gene matches. The CDR3 has 18 residues. Germline V lookup: CDR1 SEHNR, CDR2 FQNEAQ (reference sequence). In DNA form, the CDR3 reads TGTGCCAGCAGCTTAATTCGACTAGCGGGGGCCTTACAAGAGACCCAGTACTTC. This translates into CASSLIRLAGALQETQYF. Combining the CDR3 with reference TRBV7-9 and TRBJ2-5 gives the whole variable domain DTGVSQNPRHKITKRGQNVTFRCDPISEHNRLYWYRQTLGQGPEFLTYFQNEAQLEKSRLLSDRFSAERPKGSFSTLEIQRTEQGDSAMYLCASSLIRLAGALQETQYFGPGTRLLVL.

The V gene is TRBV4-2, the J gene TRBJ1-1, with 7 bases that match TRBD1. This CDR3 region has 16 residues. V shed 3 bases and J 8 bases; nucleotides not matched to a gene: 15. Per the germline V gene, CDR1 is LGHNA and CDR2 is YNFKEQ. The CDR3 here is CASSQGTGDDRPEAFF. The CDR3 nucleotides are TGTGCCAGCAGCCAGGGTACAGGGGACGACAGGCCCGAAGCTTTCTTT.

The chain combines TRBV2 with TRBJ1-3, with TRBD1 matching 8 bases. The CDR3 runs 15 residues. Trimming cost V 4 bases and J 4 bases; bases outside gene matches: 6. Germline CDR1 SNHLY, CDR2 FYNNEI. CDR3 nucleotides: TGTGCCAGCAGTGGAGACAGGGGATACGGAAACACCATATATTTT. Encoded protein: CASSGDRGYGNTIYF.

The CDR3 spells CASSYTRTGGDGYTF. CDR3 coding DNA: TGTGCCAGCAGTTACACCAGGACAGGGGGGGACGGCTACACCTTC. The chain links TRBV6-2 or TRBV6-3 to TRBJ1-2; 10 bases fit TRBD1. The CDR3 sequence is 15 residues long. V lost 2 bases to trimming and J lost 8 bases; unmatched junction nucleotides: 8. The germline V gene has CDR1 MNHEY and CDR2 SVGEGT.

The rearrangement links TRBV5-5 to TRBJ2-5; 8 bases match TRBD1. After removal of 2 bases from V and 2 bases from J, the junction contained 11 bases not matched to a gene. CDR1 and CDR2 from the germline V gene are SGHKS and YYEKEE (reference sequence). This CDR3 spans 17 amino acids. The CDR3 sequence: CASSLLLRTGRQETQYF. DNA for the CDR3: TGTGCCAGCAGCTTATTACTCCGGACAGGGCGACAAGAGACCCAGTACTTC.

This clone was seen a single time. The chain couples TRBV5-8 to TRBJ2-5, with D perhaps TRBD2 (6 bases). V was pared by 4 bases and J by 4 bases, with 20 bases between. Germline assignment: CDR1 SGHTS and CDR2 YDEGEE. The CDR3 is 16 residues long. The DNA for the CDR3 is TGTGCCAGCAGCCCCGAACGGGGGTTTTTCGGAGAGACCCAGTACTTC. Translated, it gives CASSPERGFFGETQYF. Variable domain in full (rest from reference TRBV5-8 and TRBJ2-5): EAGVTQSPTHLIKTRGQQATLRCSPISGHTSVYWYQQALGLGLQFLLWYDEGEERNRGNFPPRFSGRQFPNYSSELNVNALELEDSALYLCASSPERGFFGETQYFGPGTRLLVL.

The V and J genes are TRBV21-1 and TRBJ2-5; TRBD1, the D gene given by the table, was not confirmed from the DNA. TRBV21-1 is recorded as a pseudogene. This CDR3 spans 18 amino acids. The CDR3 region is CASSLRQGSSGGQETQYF. The CDR3 DNA is TGTGCCAGCAGCCTCCGACAGGGAAGCTCTGGGGGCCAAGAGACCCAGTACTTC.

The chain couples TRBV6-5 to TRBJ2-2; D perhaps matches TRBD1 (5 bases). Germline V gene data show CDR1 as MNHEY and CDR2 as SVGAGI. The V end was cut by 9 bases, the J end by 7 bases, with 12 bases between. This CDR3 has 12 residues. The CDR3 sequence is CASNRQSGELFF. The CDR3 nucleotides are TGTGCCAGTAATAGACAGAGCGGGGAGCTGTTTTTT.

The chain joins TRBV7-9 to TRBJ1-6; TRBD1 agrees at 7 bases. CDR1 is SEHNR, CDR2 FQNEAQ, per germline (reference sequence). The ends lost 5 bases at V and 7 bases at J; junction bases unmatched: 5. The CDR3 consists of 14 residues. The CDR3 nucleotides read TGTGCCAGCAGCCTAGGGACAGCGAATTCACCCCTCCACTTT. Amino acids: CASSLGTANSPLHF. The full variable domain, its missing parts supplied by reference TRBV7-9 and TRBJ1-6, is DTGVSQNPRHKITKRGQNVTFRCDPISEHNRLYWYRQTLGQGPEFLTYFQNEAQLEKSRLLSDRFSAERPKGSFSTLEIQRTEQGDSAMYLCASSLGTANSPLHFGNGTRLTVT.